This T cell receptor beta chain comes out of a study of T-cell memory formation after mild COVID-19 (dated by TCRdb to the early 2020s). Concerning the study at large: TCR sequence clusters from the two donors were found to be largely donor specific. Two young, previously healthy adult volunteers, one female and one male, were included in the cohort. In a couple of donors, T-cell clones that expanded and contracted after mild COVID-19 were tracked by sequencing TCRalpha and TCRbeta repertoires over time. What the work shows at the level of the full study, not this receptor alone: Clones contracting from day 15 to 85 had balanced CD4/CD8 phenotypes, while a second wave expanding from day 15 to 37 was biased towards CD4+. Only a couple of mild cases were covered by the study, and larger cohorts that include severe cases with pre-infection samples were considered necessary. Contracting CD4+ clones were located mainly in the CM and EM memory subsets, whereas CD8+ clones were found to be enriched in EMRA. SARS-CoV-2 specificity of the second-wave clones peaking on day 37 was not confirmed. Some responding clones were detected in pre-infection memory, which suggested that pre-existing cross-reactive memory T cells had joined the SARS-CoV-2 response.

The CDR3, from cysteine to phenylalanine, totals 15 residues. The entry retains the CDR3 DNA only, 45 bases that are in frame from base 1. The germline V gene sets CDR1 to SGHRS and CDR2 to YFSETQ. Trimming removed 0 bases from V and 10 bases from J; the gene matches leave 4 bases unexplained. The sample was run on an Illumina NovaSeq 6000. TCRalpha and TCRbeta cDNA libraries were built by 5'RACE with constant-segment primers, adding sample barcodes and unique molecular identifiers. Trizol reagent was used to extract RNA from every sample. The libraries were amplified in two PCR steps, and the second step added a second sample barcode and Illumina TruSeq adapters. Libraries were sequenced on an Illumina NovaSeq with 2 x 150 bp paired-end reads. The paper's data handling went like this. Demultiplexing of reads and collapsing into UMI-guided consensus sequences were performed with migec v1.2.7. Using mixcr v2.1.11, UMI consensuses were aligned to TRA and TRB V and J templates and then assembled into clonotypes. A clonotype was counted as expanded or contracted only when both edgeR and NoisET called the clonotype significant, with the noise models trained on biological replicates. edgeR calls used a false discovery rate-adjusted p below 0.01 and a log2 fold-change threshold of 1. As an exploratory analysis of dynamics, PCA with hierarchical clustering was applied to max-normalized trajectories of the 1000 most abundant clonotypes. Each responding clone was given a CD4 or CD8 phenotype based on the CD4+ and CD8+ repertoires, which had been sequenced separately. The public reads were run again by TCRdb, first through fastp at Q25 and then through MiXCR, and only productive beta chains were kept. Records with the same CDR3 protein are collapsed into one entry carrying the most frequent genes and DNA. TCRdb, not the original authors, processed these V and J calls. The sample table records 240,000 or so distinct CDR3 sequences; roughly 10% of these occur just once. Jointly, the top ten make up around 23% of the sample.

PBMCs were isolated by Ficoll-Paque density gradient centrifugation. In its sample, this clonotype was seen many times. Its antigen target is currently unknown. Base quality data are lacking; no much larger clone is found one base away. The chain is assembled from TRBV5-1 and TRBJ1-6; the junction holds 10 bases that match TRBD1. The sequence was collected from a man aged 18-30 years who had mild COVID-19 (a few samples of this study predate the infection). The sample titles of this study are shuffled in the database, so cell type and time point are left out; the donor was told from shared clones. The sequenced sample was PBMCs or a T cell subset sorted from them (not recorded which). The sequenced DNA: TGCGCCAGCAGCTTGGAGGGACAGGGGATATCACCCCTCCACTTT. It translates as CASSLEGQGISPLHF.